This T cell receptor beta chain was identified in a study of T-cell memory formation after mild COVID-19. Study-wide context: TCR clusters mostly belonged to single donors.

Germline lookup yields CDR1 SGHDT and CDR2 YYEEEE. The V gene end was trimmed by 4 bases and the J gene end by 4 bases; junction bases not matched to a gene: 10. The CDR3 sequence is 16 residues long. 5'RACE, which relied on constant-segment primers, yielded TCR alpha and TCR beta cDNA libraries carrying sample barcodes and UMIs. Each CDR3 protein gets one entry after TCRdb re-called the 5' RACE reads with MiXCR. The table lists approximately 300,000 distinct CDR3 sequences, approximately 15% of them singletons. The receptor was isolated from a man younger than 35 who had mild COVID-19 (a few samples of this study predate the infection). Cell type and time point are not known. J is TRBJ2-3 and V is TRBV5-6; the match to TRBD2 covers 9 bases. The sequencing input was PBMCs or a T cell subset sorted from them (not recorded which). CDR3 sequence: CASSIPGLAVSDTQYF. CDR3 bases: TGTGCCAGCAGCATCCCGGGACTAGCAGTCTCAGATACGCAGTATTTT.